The clone carrying this T cell receptor beta chain was detected only a few times. V dropped 5 bases and J dropped 4; count of bases not matched to a gene: 11. This CDR3 region has 17 residues. Germline CDR1 and CDR2: MDHEN and SYDVKM. This entry belongs to a study of identical twins. MiXCR, applied by TCRdb to the 5' RACE reads, yields one record per CDR3 protein. The sample carries 550,000 to 800,000 distinct CDR3 sequences, roughly 6.6% recorded once. The data were also submitted as part of a second study, on yellow fever vaccine responses in identical twins.

The V gene is TRBV28, the J gene TRBJ2-2, with 9 bases fitting TRBD2. The sequence came from a woman between 18 and 29 years old in good health. The sample comprised PBMCs. The CDR3 spells CASSAPASGMPTGELFF. CDR3 coding DNA: TGTGCCAGCAGTGCCCCGGCTAGCGGGATGCCCACCGGGGAGCTGTTTTTT.